This is a list of T cell receptor beta chains from one sample in a study of cytomegalovirus exposure and HLA in healthy donors. The repertoire was sequenced with immunoSEQ multiplex PCR; TCRdb's copy has only in-frame clones and lacks some. The sample lists about 200,000 clones; roughly 85% were seen once. Sequencing input: PBMCs. All receptors derive from a woman aged 30 to 39 in good health and CMV-seropositive. The CDR3 runs from the conserved cysteine through the conserved F or W. D genes are given only for firm matches. The size of a clone is reported for some rows only, either as once, few or many, or as a class for expanded clones.

D: TRBD1; J: TRBJ1-5; size: .; V: TRBV6-5; DNA: TGTGCCAGCAGTTCAGGGGGGAATCAGCCCCAGCATTTT; CDR3: CASSSGGNQPQHF
D: .; J: TRBJ2-3; size: .; V: TRBV15; DNA: TGTGCCTCATCGCAGGGGGGTAGTACAGATACGCAGTATTTT; CDR3: CASSQGGSTDTQYF
D: .; J: TRBJ1-1; size: .; V: TRBV19; DNA: TGTGCCAGTAGTGAGAGCAGGGGTCGGAACACTGAAGCTTTCTTT; CDR3: CASSESRGRNTEAFF
D: TRBD2; J: TRBJ2-7; size: .; V: TRBV7-2; DNA: TGTGCCAGCAGCTTCACTAGCGCCGCCAGTTACGAGCAGTACTTC; CDR3: CASSFTSAASYEQYF
D: .; J: TRBJ2-1; size: .; V: TRBV4-1; DNA: TGCGCCAGCAGCCAAGGACCTAGCCCCCTCTACAATGAGCAGTTCTTC; CDR3: CASSQGPSPLYNEQFF
D: .; J: TRBJ2-1; size: .; V: TRBV5-1; DNA: TGCGCCACCAAGGGACTGCAGAACGCCGATGAGCAGTTCTTC; CDR3: CATKGLQNADEQFF
D: .; J: TRBJ1-5; size: .; V: TRBV2; DNA: TGTGCCAGCAGTGAACTGGGCGATAGCAATCAGCCCCAGCATTTT; CDR3: CASSELGDSNQPQHF
D: TRBD2; J: TRBJ2-3; size: .; V: TRBV5-1; DNA: TGCGCCAGCAGCTTGTGGGAGGGAGCCACAGATACGCAGTATTTT; CDR3: CASSLWEGATDTQYF
D: .; J: TRBJ1-5; size: once; V: TRBV30; DNA: TGTGCCTGGAGTCTCGGTGACCCCGCGGCCCAGCATTTT; CDR3: CAWSLGDPAAQHF
D: TRBD1; J: TRBJ2-1; size: .; V: TRBV10-3; DNA: TGTGCCGCCCGGGACAGCCCCAATGAGCAGTTCTTC; CDR3: CAARDSPNEQFF
D: TRBD1; J: TRBJ1-2; size: .; V: TRBV5-4; DNA: TGTGCCAGCAGCCAAATTCGGCAGGGGGCGGACTATGGCTACACCTTC; CDR3: CASSQIRQGADYGYTF
D: TRBD1; J: TRBJ1-5; size: .; V: TRBV16; DNA: TGTGCCAGCAGCCCTGACAGGGGGAGTCAGCCCCAGCATTTT; CDR3: CASSPDRGSQPQHF
D: .; J: TRBJ1-1; size: .; V: TRBV27; DNA: TGTGCCAGCAGTTTATTAGGGGACACGAACACTGAAGCTTTCTTT; CDR3: CASSLLGDTNTEAFF
D: TRBD2; J: TRBJ2-5; size: .; V: TRBV2; DNA: TGTGCCAGCAACCCCAGGACTAGCGTAGAGACCCAGTACTTC; CDR3: CASNPRTSVETQYF
D: TRBD2; J: TRBJ2-3; size: .; V: TRBV27; DNA: TGTGCCAGCAGTTTACTCCTAGCGGGAGGAGATACGCAGTATTTT; CDR3: CASSLLLAGGDTQYF
D: TRBD1; J: TRBJ1-5; size: .; V: TRBV5-8; DNA: TGTGCCAGCAGCACGGGACAGCTAAACTATCAGCCCCAGCATTTT; CDR3: CASSTGQLNYQPQHF
D: .; J: TRBJ2-1; size: .; V: TRBV7-2; DNA: TGTGCCAGCAGCTTAGCGGGAGACGGCTACAATGAGCAGTTCTTC; CDR3: CASSLAGDGYNEQFF
D: TRBD1; J: TRBJ2-5; size: .; V: TRBV2; DNA: TGTGCCAGCAGTAACCGACAGGGCCCCCAAGAGACCCAGTACTTC; CDR3: CASSNRQGPQETQYF
D: .; J: TRBJ2-7; size: .; V: TRBV5-4; DNA: TGTGCCAGCAGCTTACAGGGAGACTACGAGCAGTACTTC; CDR3: CASSLQGDYEQYF
D: .; J: TRBJ1-5; size: .; V: TRBV19; DNA: TGTGCCAGTGAGGCGGGGGGGCGCCGACAGCCCCAGCATTTT; CDR3: CASEAGGRRQPQHF
D: TRBD1; J: TRBJ2-2; size: .; V: TRBV6-5; DNA: TGTGCCAGCTGGGGACAGGGGAACACCGGGGAGCTGTTTTTT; CDR3: CASWGQGNTGELFF
D: .; J: TRBJ2-1; size: .; V: TRBV6-5; DNA: TGTGCCAGCAGGCGAGGGGGCAATGAGCAGTTCTTC; CDR3: CASRRGGNEQFF
D: TRBD1; J: TRBJ2-7; size: .; V: TRBV15; DNA: TGTGCCACCAGCAGAGGAACAGGGGATAGAGACGAGCAGTACTTC; CDR3: CATSRGTGDRDEQYF
D: .; J: TRBJ1-1; size: .; V: TRBV11-2; DNA: TGTGCCAGCAGCTTGAACGGGTCACCTGAAGCTTTCTTT; CDR3: CASSLNGSPEAFF
D: TRBD2; J: TRBJ2-7; size: .; V: TRBV5-4; DNA: TGTGCCAGCAGCTTCTCTTACAGCGGGAGTAGGAGCTCCTACGAGCAGTACTTC; CDR3: CASSFSYSGSRSSYEQYF
D: TRBD1; J: TRBJ1-4; size: once; V: TRBV5-4; DNA: TGTGCCAGCAGCTTGCGCTTGGCAGGGGGCGATGAAAAACTGTTTTTT; CDR3: CASSLRLAGGDEKLFF
D: .; J: TRBJ1-2; size: .; V: TRBV7-9; DNA: TGTGCCAGCAGCTTAGGGCAATACTATGGCTACACCTTC; CDR3: CASSLGQYYGYTF
D: TRBD2; J: TRBJ2-1; size: .; V: TRBV10-3; DNA: TGTGCCATCAGTGAAGGGGATTGGGTTAGCGGGAGCTACAATGAGCAGTTCTTC; CDR3: CAISEGDWVSGSYNEQFF
D: .; J: TRBJ1-2; size: .; V: TRBV4-2; DNA: TGTGCCAGCAGCCAATCAGACCAGGGAGGTAACTATGGCTACACCTTC; CDR3: CASSQSDQGGNYGYTF
D: TRBD1; J: TRBJ1-1; size: few; V: TRBV27; DNA: TGTGCCAGCAGTTTATTCCCCGCGGGACAGGGGATGAGCACTGAAGCTTTCTTT; CDR3: CASSLFPAGQGMSTEAFF
D: TRBD1; J: TRBJ2-1; size: .; V: TRBV30; DNA: TGTGCCTGGAGTGGGCCCGACAGGGTGGGTTACAATGAGCAGTTCTTC; CDR3: CAWSGPDRVGYNEQFF
D: .; J: TRBJ2-7; size: .; V: TRBV11-2; DNA: TGTGCCAGCAGCTGGGGGGTATTTGTTAGGGGGCGCTTGACTAACTTC; CDR3: CASSWGVFVRGRLTNF
D: .; J: TRBJ2-7; size: .; V: TRBV19; DNA: TGTGCCAGTAGTATGGGGGAGGAACGGGAGCAGTACTTC; CDR3: CASSMGEEREQYF
D: TRBD1; J: TRBJ1-5; size: .; V: TRBV7-2; DNA: TGTGCCAGCAGCTCCCGGACAGGGGATCAGCCCCAGCATTTT; CDR3: CASSSRTGDQPQHF